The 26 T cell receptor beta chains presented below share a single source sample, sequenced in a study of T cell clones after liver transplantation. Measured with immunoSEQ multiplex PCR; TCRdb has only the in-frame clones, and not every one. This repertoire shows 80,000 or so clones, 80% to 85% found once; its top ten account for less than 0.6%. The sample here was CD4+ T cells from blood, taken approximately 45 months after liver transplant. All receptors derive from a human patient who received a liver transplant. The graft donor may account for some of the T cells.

This chain's CDR3 is CASSRYRRREEETQYF. CDR3 bases: TGTGCCAGCAGTCGTTACAGGAGGAGGGAGGAAGAGACCCAGTACTTC. The chain couples TRBV27 to TRBJ2-5, with D perhaps matching TRBD2 (6 bases). V was trimmed by 5 bases and J by 3 bases, leaving 19 bases between them. CDR1 and CDR2 from the germline V gene are MNHEY and SMNVEV (reference sequence). The CDR3 has 16 amino acids.

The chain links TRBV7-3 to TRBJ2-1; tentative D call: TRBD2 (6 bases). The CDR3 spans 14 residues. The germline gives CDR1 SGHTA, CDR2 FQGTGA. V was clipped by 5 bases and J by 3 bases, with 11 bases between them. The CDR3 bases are TGTGCCAGCAGCCCCACTAGCAGCTACAATGAGCAGTTCTTC. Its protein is CASSPTSSYNEQFF.

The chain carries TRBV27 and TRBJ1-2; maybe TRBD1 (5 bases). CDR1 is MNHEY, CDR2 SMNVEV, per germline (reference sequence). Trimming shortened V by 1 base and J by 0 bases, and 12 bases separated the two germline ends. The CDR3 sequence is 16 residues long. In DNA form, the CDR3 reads TGTGCCAGCAGTTTATACCCGACAGACCCTAACTATGGCTACACCTTC. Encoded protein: CASSLYPTDPNYGYTF.

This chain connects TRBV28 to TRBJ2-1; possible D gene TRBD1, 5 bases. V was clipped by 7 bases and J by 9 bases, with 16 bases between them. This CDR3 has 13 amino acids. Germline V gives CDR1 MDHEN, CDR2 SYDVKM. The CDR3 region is CASTFSIGVEQFF. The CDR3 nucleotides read TGTGCCAGCACCTTCTCCATAGGGGTTGAGCAGTTCTTC.

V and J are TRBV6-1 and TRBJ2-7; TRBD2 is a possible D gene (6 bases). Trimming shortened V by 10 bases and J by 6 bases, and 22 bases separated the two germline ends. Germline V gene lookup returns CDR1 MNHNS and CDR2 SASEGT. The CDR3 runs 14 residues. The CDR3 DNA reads TGTGCCACCCGGTATACGGGACTCTCAACCGAGCAGTACTTC. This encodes CATRYTGLSTEQYF.

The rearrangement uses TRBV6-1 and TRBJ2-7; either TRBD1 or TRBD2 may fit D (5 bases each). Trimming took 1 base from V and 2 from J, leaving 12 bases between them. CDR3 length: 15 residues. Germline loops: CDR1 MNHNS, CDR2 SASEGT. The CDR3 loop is CASSEGYGAAYEQYF. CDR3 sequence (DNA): TGTGCCAGCAGTGAAGGGTACGGGGCCGCCTACGAGCAGTACTTC.

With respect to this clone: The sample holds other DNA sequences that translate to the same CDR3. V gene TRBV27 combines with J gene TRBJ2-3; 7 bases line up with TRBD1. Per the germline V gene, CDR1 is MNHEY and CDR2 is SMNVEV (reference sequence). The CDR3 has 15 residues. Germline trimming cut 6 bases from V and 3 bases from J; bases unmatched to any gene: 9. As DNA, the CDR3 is TGTGCCAGCAGCCTCCGACAGGGTCTGACAGATACGCAGTATTTT. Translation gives CASSLRQGLTDTQYF.

CDR3 nucleotide sequence: TGCGCCAGCAGCCGAACAGAGAACTATGGCTACACCTTC. Protein sequence: CASSRTENYGYTF. V is TRBV4-3 and J is TRBJ1-2; no firm D call. Germline CDR1 reads LGHNA; CDR2 reads YSLEER. This CDR3 spans 13 amino acids. The germline V and J ends were trimmed by 4 bases and 2 bases, with 8 bases remaining between them.

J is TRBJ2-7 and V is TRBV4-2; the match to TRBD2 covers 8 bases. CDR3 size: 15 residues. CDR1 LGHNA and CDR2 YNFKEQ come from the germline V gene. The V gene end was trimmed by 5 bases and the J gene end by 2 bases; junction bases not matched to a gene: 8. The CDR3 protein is CASSRETSVAYEQYF. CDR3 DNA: TGTGCCAGCAGCAGAGAGACTAGCGTCGCCTACGAGCAGTACTTC.

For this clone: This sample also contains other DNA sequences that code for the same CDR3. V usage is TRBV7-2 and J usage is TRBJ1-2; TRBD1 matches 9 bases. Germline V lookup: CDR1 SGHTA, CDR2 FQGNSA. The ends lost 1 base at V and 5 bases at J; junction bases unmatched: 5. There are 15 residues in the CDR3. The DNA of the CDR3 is TGTGCCAGCAGCTTAGACAGGGGGCGGAGTTATGGCTACACCTTC. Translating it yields CASSLDRGRSYGYTF.

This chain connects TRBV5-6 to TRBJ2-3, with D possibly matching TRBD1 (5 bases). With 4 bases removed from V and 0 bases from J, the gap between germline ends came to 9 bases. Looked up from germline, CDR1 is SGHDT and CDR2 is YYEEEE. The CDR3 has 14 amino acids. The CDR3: CASSPTVSTDTQYF. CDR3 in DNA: TGTGCCAGCAGCCCGACAGTAAGCACAGATACGCAGTATTTT.

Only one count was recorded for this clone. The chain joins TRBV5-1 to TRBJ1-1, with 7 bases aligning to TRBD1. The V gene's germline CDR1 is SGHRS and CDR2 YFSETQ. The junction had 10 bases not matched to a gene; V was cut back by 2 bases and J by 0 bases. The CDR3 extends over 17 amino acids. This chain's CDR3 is CASSFETGFSMNTEAFF. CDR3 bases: TGCGCCAGCAGCTTTGAGACAGGGTTTTCAATGAACACTGAAGCTTTCTTT.

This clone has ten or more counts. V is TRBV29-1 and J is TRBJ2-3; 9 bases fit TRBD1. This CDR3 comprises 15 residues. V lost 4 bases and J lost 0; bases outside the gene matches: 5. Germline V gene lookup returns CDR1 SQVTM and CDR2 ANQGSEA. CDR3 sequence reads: CSVALGQGSTDTQYF. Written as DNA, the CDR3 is TGCAGCGTTGCCCTGGGACAGGGAAGCACAGATACGCAGTATTTT.

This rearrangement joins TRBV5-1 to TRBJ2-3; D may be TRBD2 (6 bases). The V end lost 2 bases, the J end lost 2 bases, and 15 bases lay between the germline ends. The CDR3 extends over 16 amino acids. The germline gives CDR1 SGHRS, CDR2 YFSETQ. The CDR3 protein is CASSFRGSGITDTQYF. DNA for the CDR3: TGCGCCAGCAGCTTCCGGGGTAGCGGAATCACAGATACGCAGTATTTT.

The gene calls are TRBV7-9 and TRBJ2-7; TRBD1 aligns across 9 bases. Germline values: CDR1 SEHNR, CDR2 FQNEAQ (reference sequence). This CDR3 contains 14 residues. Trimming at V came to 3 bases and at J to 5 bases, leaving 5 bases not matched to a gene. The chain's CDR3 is CASSFYRGPNEQYF. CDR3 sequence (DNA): TGTGCCAGCAGCTTTTACAGGGGGCCGAACGAGCAGTACTTC.

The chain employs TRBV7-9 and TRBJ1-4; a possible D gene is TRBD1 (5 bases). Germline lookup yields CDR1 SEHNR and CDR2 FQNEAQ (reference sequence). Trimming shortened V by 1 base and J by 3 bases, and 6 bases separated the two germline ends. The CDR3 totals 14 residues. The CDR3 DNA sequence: TGTGCCAGCAGCTTAGGGGGCTCTAATGAAAAACTGTTTTTT. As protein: CASSLGGSNEKLFF.

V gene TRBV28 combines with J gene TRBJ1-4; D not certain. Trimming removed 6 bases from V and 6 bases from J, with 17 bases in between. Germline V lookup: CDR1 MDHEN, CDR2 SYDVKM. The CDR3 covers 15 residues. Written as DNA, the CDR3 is TGTGCCAGCAGGGACTTTGGGCGGACTTATGAAAAACTGTTTTTT. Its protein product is CASRDFGRTYEKLFF.

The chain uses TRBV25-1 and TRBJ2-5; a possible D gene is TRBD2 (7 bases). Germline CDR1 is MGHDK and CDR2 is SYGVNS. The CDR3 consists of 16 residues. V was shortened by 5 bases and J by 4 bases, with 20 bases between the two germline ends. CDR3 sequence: CASSPPGEGIRETQYF. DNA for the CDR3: TGTGCCAGCAGTCCTCCAGGGGAGGGCATTAGAGAGACCCAGTACTTC.

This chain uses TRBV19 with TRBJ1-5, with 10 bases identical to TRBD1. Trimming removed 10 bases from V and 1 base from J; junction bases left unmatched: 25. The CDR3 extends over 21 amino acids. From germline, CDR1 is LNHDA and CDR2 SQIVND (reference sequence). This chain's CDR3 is CATTREYNPGQGSTSNQPQHF. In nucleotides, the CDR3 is TGTGCCACCACCCGGGAATACAATCCGGGACAGGGGAGTACGAGCAATCAGCCCCAGCATTTT.

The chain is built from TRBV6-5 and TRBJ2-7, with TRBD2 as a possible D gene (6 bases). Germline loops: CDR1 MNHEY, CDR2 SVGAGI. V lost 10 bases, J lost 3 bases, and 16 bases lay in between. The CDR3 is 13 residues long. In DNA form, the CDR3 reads TGTGCCACCATGGGGGGTGCCTTCTACGAGCAGTACTTC. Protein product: CATMGGAFYEQYF.

CDR3 protein: CASSLGTGAINTEAFF. CDR3 nucleotide sequence: TGTGCCAGCAGCTTGGGGACCGGGGCTATAAACACTGAAGCTTTCTTT. The rearrangement links TRBV28 to TRBJ1-1, with D possibly being TRBD1 (5 bases). The CDR3 is 16 amino acids. Germline V gives CDR1 MDHEN, CDR2 SYDVKM. Trimming took 6 bases from V and 2 from J, leaving 19 bases between them. Filled out from reference TRBV28 and TRBJ1-1, the complete variable domain reads DVKVTQSSRYLVKRTGEKVFLECVQDMDHENMFWYRQDPGLGLRLIYFSYDVKMKEKGDIPEGYSVSREKKERFSLILESASTNQTSMYLCASSLGTGAINTEAFFGQGTRLTVV.

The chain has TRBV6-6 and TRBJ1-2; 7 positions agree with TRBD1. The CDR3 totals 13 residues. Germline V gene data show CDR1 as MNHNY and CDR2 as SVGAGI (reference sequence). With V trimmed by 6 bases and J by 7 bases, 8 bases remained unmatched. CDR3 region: CASSVDRVGGYTF. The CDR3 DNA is TGTGCCAGCAGCGTTGACAGGGTGGGTGGCTACACCTTC.

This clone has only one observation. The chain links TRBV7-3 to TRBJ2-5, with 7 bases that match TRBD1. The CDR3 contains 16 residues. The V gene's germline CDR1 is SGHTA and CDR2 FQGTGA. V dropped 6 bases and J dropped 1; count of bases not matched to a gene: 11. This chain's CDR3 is CASSKGSWDSQETQYF. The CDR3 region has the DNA TGTGCCAGCAGTAAAGGGTCCTGGGACAGCCAAGAGACCCAGTACTTC. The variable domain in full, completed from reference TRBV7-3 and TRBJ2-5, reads GAGVSQTPSNKVTEKGKYVELRCDPISGHTALYWYRQSLGQGPEFLIYFQGTGAADDSGLPNDRFFAVRPEGSVSTLKIQRTERGDSAVYLCASSKGSWDSQETQYFGPGTRLLVL.

The CDR3 DNA is TGTGCCAGCAGTTTGGGGGAGACCCAGTACTTC. It yields the protein CASSLGETQYF. J is TRBJ2-5 and V is TRBV28; unclear D gene. V shed 3 bases and J shed 5 bases, with 4 bases lying between them. This CDR3 is 11 amino acids long. The germline V gene has CDR1 MDHEN and CDR2 SYDVKM.

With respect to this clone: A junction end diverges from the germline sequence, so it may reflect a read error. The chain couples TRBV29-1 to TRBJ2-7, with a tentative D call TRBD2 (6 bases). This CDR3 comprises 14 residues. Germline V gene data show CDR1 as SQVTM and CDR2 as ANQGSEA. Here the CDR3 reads CSVGGPNNYYGQYF. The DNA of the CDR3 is TGCAGCGTGGGGGGTCCGAATAACTACTACGGGCAGTACTTC.

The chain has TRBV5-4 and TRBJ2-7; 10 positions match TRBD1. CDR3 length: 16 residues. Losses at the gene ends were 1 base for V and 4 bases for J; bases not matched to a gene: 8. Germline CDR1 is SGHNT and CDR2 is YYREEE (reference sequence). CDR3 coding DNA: TGTGCCAGCAGCTTGACTCGGGGGACAGGGGAGTACGAGCAGTACTTC. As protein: CASSLTRGTGEYEQYF.